A selection of T cell receptor beta chains follows, all from one sample in a study of PD-L1 blockade in urothelial cancer. Produced via immunoSEQ multiplex PCR; TCRdb's table is partial and in-frame only. The data contain some 110,000 clones, around 93% of them singletons. Sequencing used PBMCs, obtained around atezolizumab (anti-PD-L1) treatment. These receptors were collected from a man aged 60-69 years with urothelial cancer. The CDR3 runs from the conserved cysteine through the conserved F or W. Fields, in order: J gene, D gene, V gene, clone size, CDR3 protein, CDR3 DNA. D genes are given only for firm matches. Some rows have no size entry. The others give once, few or many, or a class for an expanded clone.

TRBJ1-3,TRBD1,TRBV6-5,-,CATGDRGKIGNTIYF,TGTGCCACGGGGGACAGGGGAAAAATCGGAAACACCATATATTTT
TRBJ2-5,TRBD2,TRBV10-3,-,CAIRPGLAGGSLSQETQYF,TGTGCCATCAGACCAGGACTAGCGGGGGGCTCCCTGTCCCAAGAGACCCAGTACTTC
TRBJ2-5,TRBD2,TRBV7-2,-,CASSSMTSGSRETQYF,TGTGCCAGCAGCTCCATGACTAGCGGGAGTAGAGAGACCCAGTACTTC
TRBJ2-7,-,TRBV6-5,-,CASSPPGVDEQYF,TGTGCCAGCAGCCCCCCCGGAGTCGACGAGCAGTACTTC
TRBJ2-1,TRBD2,TRBV7-2,-,CASSLVGAGALGGQFF,TGTGCCAGCAGCTTAGTTGGGGCGGGAGCCCTTGGGGGGCAGTTCTTC
TRBJ2-1,TRBD2,TRBV19,once,CASSGSGGVYNEQFF,TGTGCCAGTAGTGGCAGCGGGGGAGTATACAATGAGCAGTTCTTC
TRBJ2-7,TRBD1,TRBV11-2,-,CASSFSGQNYEQYF,TGTGCCAGCAGCTTCTCGGGACAGAACTACGAGCAGTACTTC
TRBJ2-7,TRBD1,TRBV30,-,CASAGTGTYEQYF,TGTGCCTCGGCCGGGACAGGGACCTACGAGCAGTACTTC
TRBJ1-1,-,TRBV30,few,CAWSSQPNTEAFF,TGTGCCTGGAGTTCACAGCCGAACACTGAAGCTTTCTTT
TRBJ2-1,-,TRBV7-2,-,CASSSGPRAVISYNEQFF,TGTGCCAGCAGCTCAGGGCCCCGGGCTGTGATCTCCTACAATGAGCAGTTCTTC
TRBJ2-2,TRBD1,TRBV7-2,-,CASSFGRGYTGELFF,TGTGCCAGCAGCTTTGGCAGGGGGTACACCGGGGAGCTGTTTTTT
TRBJ1-2,-,TRBV7-9,-,CASSSQQGSGYTF,TGTGCCAGCAGCTCCCAACAGGGATCTGGCTACACCTTC
TRBJ1-1,-,TRBV28,-,CASSPRGRTEAFF,TGTGCCAGCAGTCCGCGGGGGCGCACTGAAGCTTTCTTT
TRBJ2-7,TRBD2,TRBV6-5,-,CASSSGGTGYEQYF,TGTGCCAGCAGTTCGGGGGGTACCGGGTACGAGCAGTACTTC
TRBJ1-1,-,TRBV10-3,-,CAITGQMNTEAFF,TGTGCCATAACAGGACAGATGAACACTGAAGCTTTCTTT
TRBJ1-4,-,TRBV19,-,CASREGGRGEKLFF,TGTGCCAGTAGAGAGGGGGGGCGTGGAGAAAAACTGTTTTTT
TRBJ2-2,-,TRBV5-1,-,CASSAQEGTGELFF,TGCGCCAGCAGCGCACAGGAAGGCACCGGGGAGCTGTTTTTT
TRBJ2-7,-,TRBV18,-,CASSPRRGAAYEQYF,TGTGCCAGCTCACCACGCAGGGGGGCGGCCTACGAGCAGTACTTC
TRBJ1-4,TRBD1,TRBV19,-,CASRPGQGTATNEKLFF,TGTGCCAGTAGACCGGGACAGGGGACCGCAACTAATGAAAAACTGTTTTTT
TRBJ2-7,TRBD2,TRBV4-2,-,CASSQAGGGARYEQYF,TGTGCCAGCAGCCAAGCTGGCGGGGGGGCCCGGTACGAGCAGTACTTC
TRBJ2-3,TRBD2,TRBV19,-,CASSILAGGQDTQYF,TGTGCCAGTAGTATACTAGCGGGGGGGCAAGATACGCAGTATTTT
TRBJ2-1,-,TRBV5-1,-,CASSLVVGGRGGNEQFF,TGCGCCAGCAGCTTGGTGGTGGGCGGGAGAGGGGGTAATGAGCAGTTCTTC
TRBJ2-3,-,TRBV30,-,CAWTKQGQSTYTQYF,TGTGCCTGGACCAAACAGGGCCAAAGTACGTATACGCAGTATTTT
TRBJ1-2,TRBD1,TRBV7-8,-,CASSLGQGRPNYGYTF,TGTGCCAGCAGCTTGGGACAGGGCAGACCGAACTATGGCTACACCTTC
TRBJ2-5,-,TRBV6-1,-,CASSEVVTQGETQYF,TGTGCCAGCAGTGAAGTAGTAACCCAGGGAGAGACCCAGTACTTC
TRBJ2-1,-,TRBV5-1,few,CASSLIPGNEQFF,TGCGCCAGCAGCTTAATACCGGGAAATGAGCAGTTCTTC
TRBJ1-2,-,TRBV7-2,-,CASSLAESTGYGYTF,TGTGCCAGCAGCTTAGCGGAGTCCACGGGCTATGGCTACACCTTC
TRBJ2-3,TRBD1,TRBV7-8,-,CASSLVGQYRTDTQYF,TGTGCCAGCAGCTTAGTGGGACAGTACCGCACAGATACGCAGTATTTT
TRBJ2-7,TRBD2,TRBV7-2,-,CASSRAGGRYEQYF,TGTGCCAGCAGCCGTGCGGGCGGGAGGTACGAGCAGTACTTC
TRBJ2-5,TRBD1,TRBV28,-,CAMGDRDKETQYF,TGTGCCATGGGGGACAGGGACAAAGAGACCCAGTACTTC
TRBJ1-5,-,TRBV7-2,-,CASSQDGSRRTQHF,TGTGCCAGCAGCCAAGACGGGTCTCGGCGGACCCAGCATTTT
TRBJ2-1,TRBD2,TRBV6-5,once,CASSRTSGHEQFF,TGTGCCAGCAGCCGGACTAGCGGCCATGAGCAGTTCTTC
TRBJ2-3,TRBD1,TRBV6-4,-,CASSETDRGTQYF,TGTGCCAGCAGTGAGACCGACAGGGGTACGCAGTATTTT
TRBJ1-6,-,TRBV9,-,CASSVRPEDSPLHF,TGTGCCAGCAGCGTTCGTCCTGAGGATTCACCCCTCCACTTT
TRBJ2-2,TRBD1,TRBV6-4,-,CASSEGQGFGELFF,TGTGCCAGCAGTGAAGGACAGGGGTTCGGGGAGCTGTTTTTT
TRBJ1-1,-,TRBV9,-,CASSPPMGGPMNTEAFF,TGTGCCAGCAGCCCTCCTATGGGGGGACCAATGAACACTGAAGCTTTCTTT
TRBJ1-3,TRBD1,TRBV7-2,-,CASRNSGGSGNTIYF,TGTGCCAGCAGAAATTCAGGGGGCTCTGGAAACACCATATATTTT
TRBJ2-5,-,TRBV7-2,-,CASSLSLGVSETQYF,TGTGCCAGCAGCTTATCCCTAGGGGTTTCTGAGACCCAGTACTTC
TRBJ2-1,-,TRBV27,-,CASSLVRGFYNEQFF,TGTGCCAGCAGTTTGGTACGAGGGTTCTACAATGAGCAGTTCTTC
TRBJ2-7,TRBD2,TRBV5-4,-,CASSGERSGGRFHEQYF,TGTGCCAGCAGCGGAGAACGTAGCGGGGGCCGTTTCCACGAGCAGTACTTC
TRBJ1-1,TRBD1,TRBV28,once,CASSAQGARTEAFF,TGTGCCAGCAGTGCACAGGGGGCCCGCACTGAAGCTTTCTTT
TRBJ2-1,-,TRBV5-1,-,CASSLGGEYNEQFF,TGCGCCAGCAGCTTAGGAGGGGAATACAATGAGCAGTTCTTC
TRBJ2-7,TRBD2,TRBV5-1,-,CASSLATSGDPYEQYF,TGCGCCAGCAGCTTGGCCACTAGCGGGGACCCCTACGAGCAGTACTTC